The rows below give T cell receptor beta chains drawn from one sample of a study of shared clonotypes between healthy human individuals. Profiling relied on immunoSEQ multiplex PCR, and the TCRdb table lists in-frame clones only, not all of them. The sample yields 400,000 to 550,000 clones, around 79% seen once. Sequencing was carried out using PBMCs. Source of these receptors: a middle-aged woman in good health. Some clones in this sample may be carry-over from other donors' samples. Both conserved end residues are part of each CDR3. A D gene is named only where the DNA matches it firmly. Expanded clones get a size class; other rows say once, few or many, or leave the size out.

>-|TRBV27|TRBJ2-2|-
TGTGCCAGCAGTTTATCGAGGTGGGCAGGGAACACCGGGGAGCTGTTTTTT
CASSLSRWAGNTGELFF
>-|TRBV30|TRBJ1-1|-
TGTGCCTGGGCGGAGGGGGGTGGAAACACTGAAGCTTTCTTT
CAWAEGGGNTEAFF
>few|TRBV11-3|TRBJ2-1|TRBD2
TGTGCCAGCAGTTTTAGCGGGAGTAGCAATGAGCAGTTCTTC
CASSFSGSSNEQFF
>-|TRBV29-1|TRBJ2-1|-
TGCAGCGTTGGAGGGTACAATGAGCAGTTCTTC
CSVGGYNEQFF
>once|TRBV12-2|TRBJ2-1|-
TGTGCAAGTCGCTTAATTCTGTCACCCTACAATGAGCAGTTCTTC
CASRLILSPYNEQFF
>-|TRBV6-4|TRBJ2-3|TRBD2
TGTGCCAGCAGTGCCACTAGCGGGAGTGTCGCAGATACGCAGTATTTT
CASSATSGSVADTQYF
>-|TRBV11-1|TRBJ2-7|TRBD1
TGTGCCAGCAGCTTAAGAACAGGGGGTGGCCACGAGCAGTACTTC
CASSLRTGGGHEQYF
>-|TRBV11-1|TRBJ2-1|-
TGTGCCAGCAGCCCTGTGGGGAGCCAAAGCAACAATGAGCAGTTCTTC
CASSPVGSQSNNEQFF
>-|TRBV6-5|TRBJ1-1|TRBD1
TGTGCCAGCAGCCCCGGGACAGGGCAGTTGAAGGGGGCTTTCTTT
CASSPGTGQLKGAFF
>few|TRBV6-1|TRBJ2-1|TRBD2
TGTGCCAGCGGTGGTGCGGCTAGCGGGAGGTGGTATGAGCAGTTCTTC
CASGGAASGRWYEQFF
>-|TRBV29-1|TRBJ2-2|-
TGCAGCGTTGGGACAGTCTACACCGGGGAGCTGTTTTTT
CSVGTVYTGELFF
>few|TRBV27|TRBJ1-2|-
TGTGCCAGCACAAGGGGATCAGGGGATGGCTACACCTTC
CASTRGSGDGYTF
>-|TRBV7-9|TRBJ1-5|-
TGTGCCAGCAGCTTCGGGCCCAATCAGCCCCAGCATTTT
CASSFGPNQPQHF
>-|TRBV7-9|TRBJ2-7|-
TGTGCCAGCAGCCAGGGTCGCTACGAGCAGTACTTC
CASSQGRYEQYF
>-|TRBV11-2|TRBJ1-5|TRBD1
TGTGCCAGCAGCTCAGGACAGGCGGGTCCCCAGCATTTT
CASSSGQAGPQHF
>-|TRBV7-2|TRBJ1-2|TRBD1
TGTGCCAGCAGCTTAGGCCCGACAGGGTTTGGCTACACCTTC
CASSLGPTGFGYTF
>-|TRBV7-9|TRBJ2-7|-
TGTGCCAGCAGACTGGGACTGGCGGCGGACGAGCAGTACTTC
CASRLGLAADEQYF
>-|TRBV4-1|TRBJ2-5|TRBD2
TGCGCCAGCAGCCAAGAACGGGGGCTAGCGGGAGGCCAAGAGACCCAGTACTTC
CASSQERGLAGGQETQYF
>-|TRBV6-5|TRBJ2-5|-
TGTGCCAGCGGGGGACGACCGGGGGAGACCCAGTACTTC
CASGGRPGETQYF
>many|TRBV28|TRBJ1-5|-
TGTGCCAGCAGTCCGGCCGGTCAGCCCCAGCATTTT
CASSPAGQPQHF
>-|TRBV7-2|TRBJ2-1|-
TGTGCCAGCAGCTTAGTCGGGGGCAGTGAGCAGTTCTTC
CASSLVGGSEQFF
>once|TRBV5-1|TRBJ2-2|TRBD2
TGCGCCAGCAGCTTGGTTGCGGGAGGTCGCGGGGAGCTGTTTTTT
CASSLVAGGRGELFF
>few|TRBV6-5|TRBJ2-3|TRBD1
TGTGCCAGCAGTTACTCGACAGGGCCTAGCACAGATACGCAGTATTTT
CASSYSTGPSTDTQYF
>-|TRBV4-2|TRBJ2-5|-
TGTGCCAGCAGCCCGACCGCCGGGAGCCAAGAGACCCAGTACTTC
CASSPTAGSQETQYF
>-|TRBV6-4|TRBJ2-3|TRBD1
TGTGCCAGCAGTGAGGGACAGGGAGACACAGATACGCAGTATTTT
CASSEGQGDTDTQYF
>-|TRBV6-5|TRBJ2-7|-
TGTGCCAGCAGTAGACCGGGACGGCCCTACGAGCAGTACTTC
CASSRPGRPYEQYF
>once|TRBV20-1|TRBJ2-7|-
TGCAGTGCCCTCTGGATAGACGAGCAGTACTTC
CSALWIDEQYF
>-|TRBV18|TRBJ2-5|TRBD2
TGTGCCAGCTCACCAGGGCTAGCGGAAGAGACCCAGTACTTC
CASSPGLAEETQYF
>once|TRBV6-5|TRBJ2-7|TRBD2
TGTGCCAGCAGCCCGGTACTAGCGGGGTACGAGCAGTACTTC
CASSPVLAGYEQYF
>-|TRBV2|TRBJ2-3|TRBD2
TGTGCCAGCAGTGACCTACTAGCGATAGGGTCGCAGTATTTT
CASSDLLAIGSQYF
>-|TRBV2|TRBJ2-2|-
TGTGCCAGCAGTGAAGAGCAGGGACTCGCGAACACCGGGGAGCTGTTTTTT
CASSEEQGLANTGELFF
>-|TRBV5-1|TRBJ2-3|TRBD1
TGCGCCAGCAGCTGGCGGGACAGGGATTTCACAGATACGCAGTATTTT
CASSWRDRDFTDTQYF
>-|TRBV7-2|TRBJ2-7|TRBD1
TGTGCCAGCAGCAGGACAGGCGGCGAGCAGTACTTC
CASSRTGGEQYF
>-|TRBV6-1|TRBJ2-3|TRBD2
TGTGCCAGCAGTAGACTAGCGGGAGGAACAGATACGCAGTATTTT
CASSRLAGGTDTQYF
>-|TRBV5-4|TRBJ2-7|TRBD2
TGTGCCAGCAGTATACTAGCGGGAGGGCCCTCGAACGAGCAGTACTTC
CASSILAGGPSNEQYF
>-|TRBV19|TRBJ1-1|TRBD1
TGTGCCAGTAGGGTCGACAGGGCGAACACTGAAGCTTTCTTT
CASRVDRANTEAFF
>-|TRBV5-4|TRBJ2-1|TRBD2
TGTGCCAGCAGCAGGGCTACTAGCGGGACCTACAATGAGCAGTTCTTC
CASSRATSGTYNEQFF
>-|TRBV5-1|TRBJ2-1|TRBD1
TGCGCCAGCAGCTCCGGACAGGGGGGTGGTAGGGAGCAGTTCTTC
CASSSGQGGGREQFF
>-|TRBV7-9|TRBJ1-4|-
TGTGCCAGCAGCTTAGACGGCGGCAACCAAAAACTGTTTTTT
CASSLDGGNQKLFF
>few|TRBV27|TRBJ2-1|TRBD1
TGTGCCAGCACCTTCCGGGACAGGGGGAGTTGGTTCTTC
CASTFRDRGSWFF
>-|TRBV7-2|TRBJ1-1|-
TGTGCCAGCAGCTTAGACAGAAACACTGAAGCTTTCTTT
CASSLDRNTEAFF
>-|TRBV11-3|TRBJ2-2|-
TGTGCCAGCAGCCCGGACGGTTACACCGGGGAGCTGTTTTTT
CASSPDGYTGELFF
>-|TRBV18|TRBJ2-3|TRBD2
TGTGCCAGCTCCTCGCTTAGCGGGGTTAGCACAGATACGCAGTATTTT
CASSSLSGVSTDTQYF
>-|TRBV29-1|TRBJ2-7|-
TGCAGCGTTGAAGGGGACGGCTACGAGCAGTACTTC
CSVEGDGYEQYF
>-|TRBV9|TRBJ2-5|-
TGTGCCAGCAGCGTAGAGGGGGGCCGGGCTTGGGAGACCCAGTACTTC
CASSVEGGRAWETQYF
>-|TRBV6-5|TRBJ2-7|TRBD1
TGTGCCAGCGGGGACAGGGGTTCCTACGAGCAGTACTTC
CASGDRGSYEQYF
>-|TRBV5-1|TRBJ1-1|TRBD1
TGCGCCAGCAGCTTGTTGGGACAGATGAACACTGAAGCTTTCTTT
CASSLLGQMNTEAFF
>-|TRBV30|TRBJ1-1|-
TGTGCCTGGGGGAGGGTAGGTCTTGAAGCTTTCTTT
CAWGRVGLEAFF
>-|TRBV7-2|TRBJ2-7|-
TGTGCCAGCAGCTTCCTTGACGAGCAGTACTTC
CASSFLDEQYF
>-|TRBV6-5|TRBJ2-7|-
TGTGCCAGCAGTTACTCTTCTCCCCTACGGGACGAGCAGTACTTC
CASSYSSPLRDEQYF
>-|TRBV5-1|TRBJ1-4|-
TGCGCCAGCAGCTTGGCGGACAGAACAACTAATGAAAAACTGTTTTTT
CASSLADRTTNEKLFF
>-|TRBV7-8|TRBJ2-7|-
TGTGCCAGCAGCATATGGACAGCCCAGGGTGCCTACGAGCAGTACTTC
CASSIWTAQGAYEQYF
>-|TRBV15|TRBJ2-1|TRBD2
TGTGCCACCAGCGACCCGGGACTAGTGTACAATGAGCAGTTCTTC
CATSDPGLVYNEQFF
>-|TRBV2|TRBJ2-1|-
TGTGCCAGCAGCCCTACGGTGGGTGAGCAGTTCTTC
CASSPTVGEQFF
>few|TRBV9|TRBJ1-2|-
TGTGCCAGCAGCGTAGGTTCGGGATACAACTATGGCTACACCTTC
CASSVGSGYNYGYTF
>few|TRBV2|TRBJ2-2|-
TGTGCCAGCAGTGAGAGGGGGAGGTCCACCGGGGAGCTGTTTTTT
CASSERGRSTGELFF
>-|TRBV29-1|TRBJ2-7|-
TGCAGCGTTGAGGGGACAACCTCCTACGAGCAGTACTTC
CSVEGTTSYEQYF